This TCR beta chain was sequenced during a study of shared clonotypes between healthy human individuals. Study-level findings and limits: Blood was the only sampled material, and tissue repertoires likely differ.

V gave up 0 bases and J gave up 5 bases, with 10 bases separating them. The CDR3 spans 13 residues. Looked up from germline, CDR1 is GTSNPN and CDR2 is SVGIG (reference sequence). The assay was immunoSEQ multiplex PCR, and TCRdb's table has in-frame clones only and misses some. The profile shows 400,000 to 600,000 clones, approximately 79% of them singletons. The sample holds many counts of this clone. Its antigen is unknown. This chain links TRBV30 with TRBJ2-5, with D hard to call. Sequenced: PBMCs. This clonotype originated in a middle-aged woman in good health. Some clones in this sample may be carry-over from other donors' samples. The DNA for the CDR3 is TGTGCCTGGAGTGTATCCCTAAGTGAGACCCAGTACTTC. Protein sequence: CAWSVSLSETQYF.